The 21 T cell receptor beta chains below come from one sample, sequenced in a study of blood T cells in healthy people across ages. Together with a sample-barcoded 5' primer, a J-beta primer mix was included in a second PCR lasting roughly 6 to 12 cycles. TCRdb itself ran the 5' RACE reads through MiXCR, one entry per CDR3 protein. The table lists 750,000 to 950,000 distinct CDR3 sequences, 50% to 65% of them singletons. Sequenced: blood. These receptors all stem from a man older than 75 in good health.

This clonotype occurred once. This chain uses TRBV5-4 with TRBJ1-2, with D possibly being TRBD1 (5 bases). Trimming shortened V by 5 bases and J by 5 bases, and 13 bases separated the two germline ends. CDR1 and CDR2 (germline): SGHNT, YYREEE (reference sequence). This CDR3 contains 13 residues. CDR3 amino acids: CASRSGTEYGYTF. In DNA, the CDR3 is TGTGCCAGCAGATCCGGGACGGAGTATGGCTACACCTTC.

The chain combines TRBV6-5 with TRBJ2-3, with D perhaps TRBD2 (5 bases). The germline CDR1 and CDR2 sequences are MNHEY and SVGAGI. V was trimmed by 8 bases and J by 14 bases, leaving 17 bases between them. This CDR3 comprises 11 residues. The CDR3 protein is CASGSQRYAYF. CDR3 in DNA: TGTGCCAGCGGGAGTCAGAGATACGCGTATTTT.

The sample holds a few counts of this clonotype. V is TRBV15 and J is TRBJ2-5, with a tentative D call TRBD1 (5 bases). The CDR3 totals 15 residues. Germline CDR1 reads LNHNV; CDR2 reads YYDKDF (reference sequence). V gave up 0 bases and J gave up 2 bases, with 10 bases separating them. CDR3 loop: CATSRDGAVQETQYF. Written as DNA, the CDR3 is TGTGCCACCAGCAGAGATGGGGCCGTACAAGAGACCCAGTACTTC.

This sequence joins TRBV9 and TRBJ2-4, with D possibly called TRBD1 or TRBD2 (5 bases each). The V end lost 2 bases, the J end lost 2 bases, and 8 bases lay between the germline ends. Germline V gene sequence: CDR1 SGDLS, CDR2 YYNGEE. There are 14 residues in the CDR3. The CDR3 protein is CASSVGETKNIQYF. The DNA of the CDR3 is TGTGCCAGCAGCGTGGGGGAAACCAAAAACATTCAGTACTTC.

J is TRBJ2-4 and V is TRBV12-3 or TRBV12-4; the match to TRBD2 covers 10 bases. The DNA end favors TRBJ2-7, so the J call may be wrong. The CDR3 spans 14 residues. CDR3 loop: CASSTSGITYEQYF. The CDR3 DNA is TGTGCCAGCTCTACTAGCGGGATAACCTACGAGCAGTACTTC.

This chain joins TRBV10-1 and TRBJ2-1; a possible D gene is TRBD2 (6 bases). The V end lost 6 bases, the J end lost 7 bases, and 13 bases lay between the germline ends. Germline lookup yields CDR1 WNHNN and CDR2 SYGVQD (reference sequence). There are 13 residues in the CDR3. CDR3 residues: CASSGTPWNEQFF. In DNA form, the CDR3 reads TGCGCCAGCAGCGGGACTCCTTGGAATGAGCAGTTCTTC.

This chain uses TRBV6-2 or TRBV6-3 with TRBJ2-5, with 10 bases matching TRBD2. The CDR3 spans 13 residues. The trim removed 5 bases at V and 10 bases at J, leaving 7 bases unmatched. Germline assignment: CDR1 MNHEY and CDR2 SVGEGT. This CDR3 reads CASSAASGSSQYF. CDR3 nucleotides: TGTGCCAGCAGTGCCGCTAGCGGGAGTAGCCAGTACTTC.

This clonotype showed up just a few times. The CDR3 here is CASSLPLAGGLDEQFF. The DNA for the CDR3 is TGTGCCAGCAGTTTACCACTAGCGGGAGGTTTGGATGAGCAGTTCTTC. The V gene is TRBV28, the J gene TRBJ2-1, with 12 bases identical to TRBD2. J lost 8 bases, V lost 2 bases, and 7 bases had no gene match. The CDR3 extends over 16 amino acids. Germline V gene lookup returns CDR1 MDHEN and CDR2 SYDVKM.

As to this clonotype: A much larger clone differs by one base, so this may be a read error. The chain joins TRBV3-1 to TRBJ1-6; TRBD1 matches at 10 bases. Per germline, CDR1 LGHDT and CDR2 YNNKEL (reference sequence). The CDR3 is 14 amino acids. CDR3 nucleotides: TGTGCCAGCAGCCCGGGACAGGGGAACTCACCCCCCCACTTT. Translating it yields CASSPGQGNSPPHF.

This clonotype was seen repeatedly, ten times or more. The chain employs TRBV4-2 and TRBJ2-1, with D possibly TRBD2 on 6 matching bases. Between the trimmed V and J ends, which lost 2 bases and 4 bases, there was a span of 15 bases. CDR1 is LGHNA, CDR2 YNFKEQ, per germline. There are 16 residues in the CDR3. The CDR3 DNA follows: TGTGCCAGCAGCCAAAAGTCAGCGGGCGCATACAATGAGCAGTTCTTC. Protein sequence: CASSQKSAGAYNEQFF.

This clonotype was picked up a small number of times. V usage is TRBV28 and J usage is TRBJ1-1; 11 bases line up with TRBD1. The CDR3 covers 16 residues. The trim removed 1 base at V and 7 bases at J, leaving 8 bases unmatched. Looked up from germline, CDR1 is MDHEN and CDR2 is SYDVKM. In nucleotides, the CDR3 is TGTGCCAGCAGTTTATCCATAGGCGGGACAGGGGGTGAAGCTTTCTTT. This gives the protein CASSLSIGGTGGEAFF.

The chain joins TRBV5-1 to TRBJ2-7, with unresolved D. CDR1 and CDR2 from the germline V gene are SGHRS and YFSETQ. This CDR3 is 11 amino acids long. Trimming shortened V by 0 bases and J by 5 bases, and 3 bases separated the two germline ends. In DNA, the CDR3 is TGCGCCAGCAGCTTGGACGACGAGCAGTACTTC. It encodes CASSLDDEQYF.

This clonotype has just a few counts. This chain links TRBV21-1 with TRBJ2-5; the D call of TRBD1 is as the table states it, not checked on the DNA. The J call may be incorrect, as the DNA end agrees better with TRBJ2-7. TRBV21-1 is classified as a pseudogene. CDR3 length: 14 residues. Here the CDR3 DNA reads TGTGCCAGCAGGCCCGTAAACGGGGCCTACGAGCAGTACTTC. Encoded protein: CASRPVNGAYEQYF.

The rearrangement links TRBV20-1 to TRBJ1-1, with a possible D match to TRBD1 (6 bases). Germline CDR1 reads DFQATT; CDR2 reads SNEGSKA (reference sequence). CDR3 size: 12 residues. The germline V and J ends were trimmed by 5 bases and 4 bases, with 11 bases remaining between them. DNA of the CDR3: TGCAGTGCTCTAGAGGGGGGCACTGAAGCTTTCTTT. This translates into CSALEGGTEAFF.

The chain is built from TRBV5-1 and TRBJ2-7, with TRBD1 matching over 9 bases. The germline V gene has CDR1 SGHRS and CDR2 YFSETQ. The junction had 13 bases not matched to a gene; V was cut back by 4 bases and J by 5 bases. This CDR3 has 16 residues. This CDR3 reads CASSLSPTGGENEQYF. The CDR3 DNA sequence: TGCGCCAGCAGCCTTTCTCCTACAGGGGGCGAAAACGAGCAGTACTTC.

This clonotype was detected only a few times. The J gene is TRBJ1-2, the V gene TRBV20-1; D is uncertain. Germline V CDR1 and CDR2: DFQATT, SNEGSKA (reference sequence). The CDR3 spans 13 residues. The V end lost 5 bases, the J end lost 5 bases, and 15 bases lay between the germline ends. The CDR3 DNA reads TGCAGTGCTCGTCCTTTGGGGATATATGGCTACACCTTC. Translated: CSARPLGIYGYTF.

This clonotype was observed many times. The V and J genes are TRBV6-2 or TRBV6-3 and TRBJ2-3, with D possibly matching TRBD1 (5 bases). The germline gives CDR1 MNHEY, CDR2 SVGEGT. Trimming pared 2 bases from V and 14 bases from J, leaving 14 bases between. The CDR3 is 12 residues long. CDR3 sequence reads: CASSYPDRYAYF. The DNA for the CDR3 is TGTGCCAGCAGTTACCCTGACAGATACGCGTATTTT.

V usage is TRBV27 and J usage is TRBJ2-7; D tentatively fits TRBD1 or TRBD2 (5 bases each). The CDR3 totals 14 residues. Germline lookup yields CDR1 MNHEY and CDR2 SMNVEV (reference sequence). V was pared by 5 bases and J by 3 bases, with 14 bases between. CDR3 bases: TGTGCCAGCAGTCGGGGTGAAGACAGCTACGAGCAGTACTTC. It yields the protein CASSRGEDSYEQYF.

J is TRBJ1-2 and V is TRBV30, with a tentative D call TRBD1 (6 bases). The CDR3 consists of 14 residues. The germline V gene has CDR1 GTSNPN and CDR2 SVGIG (reference sequence). The V gene lost 0 bases and the J gene lost 7 bases, with 15 bases spanning the gap. The CDR3 protein is CAWSVQGLGSGYTF. For the CDR3, the DNA is TGTGCCTGGAGTGTACAGGGTTTGGGTAGTGGCTACACCTTC.

This chain connects TRBV2 to TRBJ2-7; 9 nucleotides line up with TRBD1. Germline values: CDR1 SNHLY, CDR2 FYNNEI. The CDR3 is 15 amino acids. J was trimmed by 6 bases and V by 6 bases; bases with no gene match: 12. CDR3 amino acids: CASSRPGQGLSEQYF. CDR3 DNA: TGTGCCAGCAGCCGGCCGGGACAGGGTCTAAGCGAGCAGTACTTC.

The rearrangement links TRBV29-1 to TRBJ2-5, with TRBD1 matching over 9 bases. Near its end, the DNA agrees better with TRBJ2-7, so the J call may be wrong. CDR1 and CDR2 (germline): SQVTM, ANQGSEA. The CDR3 has 13 amino acids. The chain's CDR3 is CSALTGGSTEQYF. CDR3 DNA: TGCAGCGCTTTAACAGGGGGCTCGACCGAGCAGTACTTC.